Listed below are T cell receptor beta chains from one sample, sequenced in a study of cytotoxic CD8 clonotypes in ibrutinib-treated CLL. The protocol was immunoSEQ multiplex PCR, while the TCRdb copy is restricted to in-frame clones and leaves out a portion. Of about 160,000 clones in the sample, over 65% were seen once. Sample: PBMCs, taken after 12 months of ibrutinib treatment. These receptors were taken from a human donor with chronic lymphocytic leukemia. Both conserved end residues are part of each CDR3. D genes are given only for firm matches. Size is omitted from some rows. Given values are once, few, many or a class for expanded clones.

D gene | clone size | J gene | V gene | CDR3 protein | CDR3 DNA
NA | NA | TRBJ2-2 | TRBV5-6 | CASSLVRGMAGELFF | TGTGCCAGCAGCTTGGTACGGGGGATGGCCGGGGAGCTGTTTTTT
NA | NA | TRBJ1-1 | TRBV15 | CATSPFDTSGSTEAFF | TGTGCCACCAGTCCCTTTGACACTTCAGGGAGCACTGAAGCTTTCTTT
NA | NA | TRBJ2-2 | TRBV21-1 | CASSNVSNQGSGELFF | TGTGCCAGCAGCAATGTTTCCAATCAGGGTTCCGGGGAGCTGTTTTTT
TRBD1 | NA | TRBJ1-1 | TRBV19 | CASTVRTGATEAFF | TGTGCCAGTACTGTTCGAACAGGGGCCACTGAAGCTTTCTTT
NA | NA | TRBJ1-1 | TRBV2 | CASRVTEDTEAFF | TGTGCCAGCAGGGTGACAGAAGACACTGAAGCTTTCTTT
TRBD1 | NA | TRBJ2-2 | TRBV14 | CASSRIRDRGREELFF | TGTGCCAGCAGCCGGATCCGGGACAGGGGGAGGGAGGAGCTGTTTTTT
TRBD2 | NA | TRBJ2-7 | TRBV7-2 | CASTRTSGPYEQYF | TGTGCCAGCACCCGGACTAGCGGGCCCTACGAGCAGTACTTC
NA | once | TRBJ1-2 | TRBV20-1 | CSAPGPGGYTF | TGCAGTGCTCCGGGCCCAGGAGGCTACACCTTC
NA | NA | TRBJ2-5 | TRBV18 | CASSPREILETQYF | TGTGCCAGCTCACCACGGGAGATCCTGGAGACCCAGTACTTC
NA | NA | TRBJ2-2 | TRBV7-2 | CASSFTGLKNTGELFF | TGTGCCAGCAGCTTCACGGGACTCAAGAACACCGGGGAGCTGTTTTTT
NA | NA | TRBJ2-7 | TRBV7-2 | CASSLEKPSSEQYF | TGTGCCAGCAGCTTAGAAAAACCCTCCAGCGAGCAGTACTTC
NA | NA | TRBJ1-2 | TRBV10-3 | CAIMQDYGYTF | TGTGCCATCATGCAGGACTATGGCTACACCTTC
NA | NA | TRBJ2-6 | TRBV7-2 | CASSVRYPGANVLTF | TGTGCCAGCAGCGTCAGGTACCCCGGGGCCAACGTCCTGACTTTC
TRBD2 | NA | TRBJ2-3 | TRBV7-9 | CASSLSVRLAGGDTQYF | TGTGCCAGCAGCCTATCCGTGAGACTAGCGGGGGGGGATACGCAGTATTTT
NA | few | TRBJ2-3 | TRBV5-1 | CASSFWKVPTDTQYF | TGCGCCAGCAGCTTTTGGAAGGTCCCCACAGATACGCAGTATTTT
NA | NA | TRBJ2-7 | TRBV19 | CASSRSFSYEQYF | TGTGCCAGTAGTAGAAGCTTCTCCTACGAGCAGTACTTC
TRBD1 | NA | TRBJ1-5 | TRBV2 | CASRGDRINQPQHF | TGTGCCAGCAGAGGGGACAGGATCAATCAGCCCCAGCATTTT
TRBD2 | NA | TRBJ2-7 | TRBV5-6 | CASSFQGAGSYEQYF | TGTGCCAGCAGCTTTCAGGGAGCGGGGTCTTACGAGCAGTACTTC
TRBD1 | NA | TRBJ2-7 | TRBV15 | CATSSRDRVTYEQYF | TGTGCCACCAGTAGCCGGGACAGGGTGACCTACGAGCAGTACTTC
TRBD2 | NA | TRBJ2-7 | TRBV19 | CASSPSTSGRFFFGSYEQYF | TGTGCCAGTAGTCCTTCGACTAGCGGGAGGTTTTTCTTTGGGTCTTACGAGCAGTACTTC
NA | NA | TRBJ1-2 | TRBV10-3 | CAISEEIGAEYGYTF | TGTGCCATCAGTGAGGAGATCGGGGCGGAATATGGCTACACCTTC
TRBD2 | NA | TRBJ2-1 | TRBV11-2 | CASSPGLAGGRGEQFF | TGTGCCAGCAGCCCAGGACTAGCGGGGGGCAGGGGGGAGCAGTTCTTC
NA | NA | TRBJ1-3 | TRBV4-1 | CASSQMDQTLTGNTIYF | TGCGCCAGCAGCCAGATGGATCAGACACTAACTGGAAACACCATATATTTT
NA | NA | TRBJ1-2 | TRBV9 | CASSGGGTGHGYTF | TGTGCCAGCAGCGGGGGGGGGACTGGGCATGGCTACACCTTC
TRBD1 | NA | TRBJ1-5 | TRBV18 | CASSLGTGDQPQHF | TGTGCCAGCTCTCTCGGGACAGGGGATCAGCCCCAGCATTTT
NA | NA | TRBJ1-1 | TRBV18 | CASSESQGLVGAEAFF | TGTGCCAGCTCAGAGTCACAGGGACTCGTCGGGGCTGAAGCTTTCTTT
NA | NA | TRBJ1-5 | TRBV10-3 | CAISGFGGIDQPQHF | TGTGCCATCAGCGGTTTCGGGGGAATAGATCAGCCCCAGCATTTT
NA | NA | TRBJ2-1 | TRBV4-2 | CASSQGGSTSNNEQFF | TGTGCCAGCAGCCAAGGAGGATCAACTAGTAACAATGAGCAGTTCTTC
NA | NA | TRBJ1-6 | TRBV27 | CASSFQGNNSPLHF | TGTGCCAGCAGTTTCCAGGGGAATAATTCACCCCTCCACTTT
NA | NA | TRBJ2-7 | TRBV14 | CASSRLVGYEQYF | TGTGCCAGCAGCCGACTAGTGGGGTACGAGCAGTACTTC
NA | NA | TRBJ1-5 | TRBV28 | CASRPRGYSNQPQHF | TGTGCCAGCAGGCCGAGAGGGTATAGCAATCAGCCCCAGCATTTT
NA | few | TRBJ2-5 | TRBV5-1 | CASSLGQETQYF | TGCGCCAGCAGCTTGGGGCAAGAGACCCAGTACTTC
NA | once | TRBJ2-5 | TRBV21-1 | CASSKDRDRQETQYF | TGTGCCAGCAGCAAAGATCGGGACAGGCAAGAGACCCAGTACTTC
TRBD2 | NA | TRBJ2-3 | TRBV11-3 | CASSPGTSGAATQYF | TGTGCCAGCAGCCCAGGGACTAGCGGGGCGGCTACGCAGTATTTT
TRBD2 | NA | TRBJ2-5 | TRBV19 | CAIGRGDQETQYF | TGTGCCATAGGGCGGGGGGACCAAGAGACCCAGTACTTC
TRBD1 | NA | TRBJ2-2 | TRBV7-8 | CASSLQGALIGELFF | TGTGCCAGCAGTTTGCAGGGGGCGTTGATCGGGGAGCTGTTTTTT
NA | NA | TRBJ1-1 | TRBV4-3 | CASSQDTKGKAFF | TGCGCCAGCAGCCAAGATACAAAAGGGAAAGCTTTCTTT
NA | NA | TRBJ2-2 | TRBV4-2 | CASSRGTQDTGELFF | TGTGCCAGCAGCCGAGGGACTCAAGACACCGGGGAGCTGTTTTTT
TRBD2 | NA | TRBJ2-1 | TRBV4-3 | CASSQDLMNRGLRLAGAREQFF | TGCGCCAGCAGCCAAGACCTCATGAACAGGGGTCTCCGGCTAGCGGGAGCGCGGGAGCAGTTCTTC
NA | once | TRBJ2-1 | TRBV28 | CASRPLWGEQFF | TGTGCCAGCAGACCCCTGTGGGGTGAGCAGTTCTTC
TRBD2 | few | TRBJ2-7 | TRBV7-9 | CASSSPLMGTNYEQYF | TGTGCCAGCAGCTCGCCCCTCATGGGGACTAACTACGAGCAGTACTTC
TRBD1 | NA | TRBJ1-2 | TRBV28 | CASRHPRGAYGYTF | TGTGCCAGCAGGCACCCCAGGGGGGCCTATGGCTACACCTTC
TRBD2 | NA | TRBJ2-7 | TRBV7-2 | CASSLPGLAGGRLEQYF | TGTGCCAGCAGCTTACCAGGACTAGCGGGAGGACGTCTCGAGCAGTACTTC
NA | NA | TRBJ2-3 | TRBV6-1 | CASSAVRVQTDTQYF | TGTGCCAGCAGTGCCGTCAGGGTCCAAACAGATACGCAGTATTTT
NA | NA | TRBJ2-5 | TRBV5-6 | CASSLVGVYQETQYF | TGTGCCAGCAGCTTGGTCGGGGTATATCAAGAGACCCAGTACTTC
NA | NA | TRBJ2-1 | TRBV19 | CASSIRSSRAHNEQFF | TGTGCCAGTAGTATTAGGAGTAGCAGGGCCCACAATGAGCAGTTCTTC
TRBD2 | NA | TRBJ2-7 | TRBV27 | CASSLFGGSYEQYF | TGTGCCAGCAGTCTATTCGGGGGGTCCTACGAGCAGTACTTC
NA | NA | TRBJ1-2 | TRBV28 | CASSPVRGGYGYTF | TGTGCCAGCAGTCCCGTGCGGGGGGGCTATGGCTACACCTTC
NA | few | TRBJ2-5 | TRBV7-2 | CASSPGPGRPGQETQYF | TGTGCCAGCAGCCCAGGGCCGGGACGACCCGGGCAAGAGACCCAGTACTTC